The next 5 T cell receptor beta chains were all read from a single sample in a study of T cells in Graves' hyperthyroidism and ophthalmopathy (dated by TCRdb to the late 2010s). The library was generated by multiplex PCR. The listed sequencing device is Illumina HiSeq 2000. The TCR beta CDR3 regions were amplified from RNA transcripts. The TCR CDR3 was subjected to a first round of RT-PCR using the HTBI primer set and the Qiagen OneStep RT-PCR kit. TCRdb handled the public reads itself, with Q25 trimming in fastp and clone calling in MiXCR, and kept productive beta chains. Rows matching on CDR3 protein sequence are summarized as one entry with the most common DNA and genes. Present in this sample are some 210,000 distinct CDR3 sequences, under 20% of which were seen just once. The ten biggest clones cover around 50% of the sample. The source material was blood. All receptors come from a man aged 45-65 years with Graves' hyperthyroidism.

As concerns this clonotype: One end of the junction does not line up with germline, which may come from a read error. The genes are TRBV28 and TRBJ2-2; D remains unclear. The CDR3 consists of 12 residues. In germline, CDR1 is MDHEN, CDR2 SYDVKM. The CDR3: CASSLRTEELFF. The CDR3 coding sequence is TGTGCCAGCAGTTTACGCACCGAGGAGCTGTTTTTT.

This chain uses TRBV18 with TRBJ2-3, with D unclear. Germline values: CDR1 KGHSH, CDR2 LQKENI. The CDR3 is 13 residues long. V was clipped by 6 bases and J by 5 bases, with 12 bases between them. CDR3 region: CASSAPAQDTQYF. The DNA for the CDR3 is TGTGCCAGCTCCGCTCCGGCCCAAGATACGCAGTATTTT.

This clonotype was found many times. CDR3 DNA sequence: TGTGCCAGCAGAGAGGGGGCGGGGTACGAGCAGTACTTC. Translated: CASREGAGYEQYF. This chain links TRBV2 with TRBJ2-7, with D possibly being TRBD1 (7 bases). Trimming stripped 6 bases from V and 4 bases from J, with 13 bases between. The CDR3 sequence is 13 residues long. The germline V gene has CDR1 SNHLY and CDR2 FYNNEI.

In this sample, this clonotype turned up many times. CDR3 in DNA: TGTGCCAGCAGTGACAGGGACAGGGACAATGAGCAGTTCTTC. Translation gives CASSDRDRDNEQFF. The chain employs TRBV2 and TRBJ2-1; TRBD1 matches 9 bases. V gave up 3 bases and J gave up 5 bases; unmatched junction bases: 2. CDR1 is SNHLY and CDR2 is FYNNEI in the germline V gene. This CDR3 is built from 14 residues.

This clonotype was recorded a few times. The rearrangement uses TRBV6-1 and TRBJ2-3, with D possibly being TRBD1 (6 bases). The germline V gene has CDR1 MNHNS and CDR2 SASEGT. Trimming took off 5 bases at V and 2 bases at J, with 11 bases between the two ends. CDR3 length: 14 amino acids. CDR3 amino acids: CASSPTGDTDTQYF. CDR3 bases: TGTGCCAGCAGTCCGACAGGAGACACAGATACGCAGTATTTT.